What follows are 9 T cell receptor beta chains derived from one specimen sequenced in a study of blood T cell repertoires in COVID-19. Measured with immunoSEQ multiplex PCR; TCRdb has only the in-frame clones, and not every one. This table holds about 300,000 clones, 89% found once. Sequencing input: peripheral blood. Receptors originate from a woman in her 30s with COVID-19, enrolled during active disease.

J is TRBJ1-2 and V is TRBV18; 10 nucleotides align to TRBD1. V lost 3 bases, J lost 5 bases, and 3 bases stayed unmatched. The CDR3 runs to 14 residues. The germline V gene has CDR1 KGHSH and CDR2 LQKENI. This CDR3 is CASSPGTGAYGYTF. The CDR3 coding sequence is TGTGCCAGCTCACCGGGGACAGGGGCATATGGCTACACCTTC.

Note on this clone: The same CDR3 also results from other DNA sequences found in this sample. This CDR3 is CASSLDLSSGNTIYF. The CDR3 nucleotides read TGCGCCAGCAGCTTGGACCTAAGCTCTGGAAACACCATATATTTT. The chain couples TRBV5-1 to TRBJ1-3; D is unclear. V lost 0 bases and J lost 0, with 7 bases in between. CDR1 and CDR2 from the germline V gene are SGHRS and YFSETQ. CDR3 size: 15 residues.

The V call is TRBV4-2, the J call TRBJ1-2; 8 positions match TRBD1. Per the germline V gene, CDR1 is LGHNA and CDR2 is YNFKEQ. The CDR3 runs to 15 residues. J was trimmed by 5 bases and V by 6 bases; bases with no gene match: 11. CDR3 sequence: CASRGQAGGVYGYTF. In nucleotides, the CDR3 is TGTGCCAGCAGGGGACAGGCAGGGGGAGTGTATGGCTACACCTTC.

The chain employs TRBV6-5 and TRBJ1-6; TRBD1 aligns across 7 bases. CDR1 and CDR2 (germline): MNHEY, SVGAGI. V trimming: 2 bases; J trimming: 7 bases; junction bases outside the gene matches: 8. CDR3 length: 16 amino acids. The CDR3 region is CASSYRQGRKNSPLHF. The CDR3 bases are TGTGCCAGCAGTTACCGACAGGGCAGGAAAAATTCACCCCTCCACTTT.

Only one count was recorded for this clone. This chain connects TRBV27 to TRBJ1-4; D gene uncertain. The germline V gene has CDR1 MNHEY and CDR2 SMNVEV (reference sequence). The CDR3 has 14 amino acids. V was pared by 2 bases and J by 8 bases, with 12 bases between. CDR3 amino acids: CASSLRRSSEKLFF. CDR3 bases: TGTGCCAGCAGTTTACGAAGGAGCAGCGAAAAACTGTTTTTT.

J is TRBJ2-5 and V is TRBV7-9; D might be TRBD1 (6 bases). CDR1 is SEHNR and CDR2 is FQNEAQ in the germline V gene (reference sequence). This CDR3 has 13 residues. Between the trimmed V and J ends, which lost 4 bases and 5 bases, there was a span of 11 bases. In nucleotides, the CDR3 is TGTGCCAGCAGCTCTAGGACAGCGGAGACCCAGTACTTC. Translating gives CASSSRTAETQYF.

The V gene is TRBV19, the J gene TRBJ2-3; 11 bases agree with TRBD2. V was pared by 5 bases and J by 0 bases, with 4 bases of the junction left unmatched. The CDR3 consists of 16 residues. Germline V lookup: CDR1 LNHDA, CDR2 SQIVND (reference sequence). The CDR3 reads CASSWASGGSTDTQYF. The CDR3 nucleotides read TGTGCCAGTAGTTGGGCTAGCGGGGGGAGCACAGATACGCAGTATTTT.

The V and J genes are TRBV6-5 and TRBJ1-2, with D possibly matching TRBD1 (5 bases). V was shortened by 6 bases and J by 7 bases, with 12 bases between the two germline ends. Germline values: CDR1 MNHEY, CDR2 SVGAGI. This CDR3 comprises 12 residues. The CDR3 coding sequence is TGTGCCAGCAGCCCCCTCGGGGGTGGCTACACCTTC. Residues: CASSPLGGGYTF.

The V call is TRBV6-5, the J call TRBJ2-3, with D perhaps TRBD2 (6 bases). The length of the CDR3 is 14 residues. V was shortened by 2 bases and J by 5 bases, with 11 bases between the two germline ends. Germline V gene data show CDR1 as MNHEY and CDR2 as SVGAGI. The CDR3 sequence is CASSYSGPQDTQYF. The CDR3, as DNA: TGTGCCAGCAGTTACAGCGGGCCCCAAGATACGCAGTATTTT.